This record concerns one TCR beta chain sequence. The data were produced by immunoSEQ multiplex PCR, yet TCRdb's version contains in-frame clones alone and is incomplete. In the table there are some 38,000 clones, around 90% of which are singletons. These data belong to a study of blood T cell repertoires in COVID-19. Trimming shortened V by 6 bases and J by 4 bases, and 16 bases separated the two germline ends. Germline loops: CDR1 WSHSY, CDR2 SAAADI. CDR3 length: 14 residues. The chain couples TRBV10-2 to TRBJ2-7, with D perhaps matching TRBD2 (5 bases). This sequence originates from a woman aged 25-40 years in a cohort sampled during active COVID-19. The sequencing input was peripheral blood. The CDR3 reads CASSPRGRAYEQYF. CDR3 DNA: TGCGCCAGCAGCCCCCGAGGGCGCGCTTACGAGCAGTACTTC.